This TCR beta chain was documented in a study of read filtering for tumor transcriptome and immune sequencing. Study information: R-ISS stage counts were 8 for I, approximately 15 for II, 6 or 7 for III. TCR-mapped reads were about 4 to 11 million with IR-seq versus about 85 to 1,300 with RNA-seq.

The CDR3 is made up of 14 amino acids. V lost 2 bases, J lost 0 bases, and 9 bases lay in between. Germline-derived CDR1 and CDR2 are DFQATT and SNEGSKA (reference sequence). Molecular barcoded adaptors covering alpha/delta and beta/gamma chains were used on 400 ng RNA. TCRdb used MiXCR to reprocess the reads, holding one entry per CDR3 protein. The table shows 100,000 to 150,000 distinct CDR3 sequences, with around 13% occurring only once. Ten or more counts support this clonotype. Bone marrow was sampled from every patient at the time of active disease. The sequence was collected from a donor aged 40 or older with multiple myeloma. The V and J genes are TRBV20-1 and TRBJ2-3; D uncertain. Sequences were obtained from a population of CD138-negative cells sorted from bone marrow. The CDR3 sequence is CSARHGVSTDTQYF. DNA of the CDR3: TGCAGTGCTAGACACGGAGTTAGCACAGATACGCAGTATTTT.